This T cell receptor beta chain was captured by sequencing in a study of early T cells in non-severe SARS-CoV-2 infection. Background on the study: Whole-blood bulk RNA, unsorted, was sequenced, and chains were unpaired. Study results and caveats: Using VDJdb, the matching emphasized anti-spike CD8 responses while missing private and CD4 specificities.

Molecules of cDNA were individually given unique molecular identifiers that were attached to them. TCRdb reprocessed the 5' RACE reads with MiXCR, giving one entry per CDR3 protein. The repertoire holds over 55,000 distinct CDR3 sequences, with 6.5% to 8.5% as singletons. On this clonotype itself: Its antigen is still unknown.

The clonotype was recovered from an adult who was a healthcare worker with PCR-confirmed SARS-CoV-2 infection or an uninfected control (not recorded which). Sequencing input: whole blood.

The CDR3 nucleotides are TGTGCCAGCAGCCAAGCACTGGGGGGCTACGAGCAGTACTTC. This codes for CASSQALGGYEQYF. The chain uses TRBV3-1 and TRBJ2-7, with D possibly being TRBD2 (6 bases). The CDR3 is 14 residues long. Germline lookup yields CDR1 LGHDT and CDR2 YNNKEL (reference sequence). Trimming left V 1 base short and J 3 bases short, with 10 bases between.